These 19 T cell receptor beta chains originate from one sample sequenced in a study of T cells in Graves' hyperthyroidism and ophthalmopathy. RNA transcripts yielded amplified TCR beta CDR3 regions. The TCR CDR3 was amplified in a first-round RT-PCR using the HTBI primer set. TCRdb used MiXCR to reprocess the multiplex PCR reads, holding one entry per CDR3 protein. The data contain around 540,000 distinct CDR3 sequences, around 16% of them singletons. The sample consisted of blood. The receptors were sampled from a woman in her twenties or thirties with Graves' ophthalmopathy.

The chain carries TRBV4-2 and TRBJ2-5; D not certain. V shed 0 bases and J shed 2 bases, with 10 bases lying between them. CDR3 length: 15 residues. CDR1 and CDR2 from the germline V gene are LGHNA and YNFKEQ. CDR3 in DNA: TGTGCCAGCAGCCAAGATCCCTCGACACAAGAGACCCAGTACTTC. This sequence encodes CASSQDPSTQETQYF.

This clonotype was detected many times. The V and J genes are TRBV5-5 and TRBJ2-5, with D perhaps TRBD1 (5 bases). V was pared by 9 bases and J by 2 bases, with 20 bases between. Germline lookup yields CDR1 SGHKS and CDR2 YYEKEE (reference sequence). The CDR3 runs 15 residues. The CDR3 DNA sequence: TGTGCCACCTCGAGCAGGGCTCGGGCTCAAGAGACCCAGTACTTC. This gives the protein CATSSRARAQETQYF.

The chain carries TRBV27 and TRBJ2-1, with D perhaps being TRBD1 or TRBD2 (5 bases each). Trimming took off 5 bases at V and 9 bases at J, with 17 bases between the two ends. The CDR3 covers 14 residues. Germline-derived CDR1 and CDR2 are MNHEY and SMNVEV (reference sequence). The CDR3 nucleotides are TGTGCCAGCAGTGCCACGGGGCGCCGGAGTGAGCAGTTCTTC. It yields the protein CASSATGRRSEQFF.

There are many counts of this clonotype. The chain has TRBV7-8 and TRBJ2-1; weak D call: TRBD2 (5 bases). CDR1 SGHVS and CDR2 FQNEAQ come from the germline V gene. The V end lost 0 bases, the J end lost 0 bases, and 6 bases lay between the germline ends. The CDR3 has 15 residues. CDR3 sequence: CASSLAGDSYNEQFF. The CDR3 region has the DNA TGTGCCAGCAGCTTAGCGGGAGACTCCTACAATGAGCAGTTCTTC. Looking up the rest from reference TRBV7-8 and TRBJ2-1 gives the full variable domain: GAGVSQSPRYKVAKRGQDVALRCDPISGHVSLFWYQQALGQGPEFLTYFQNEAQLDKSGLPSDRFFAERPEGSVSTLKIQRTQQEDSAVYLCASSLAGDSYNEQFFGPGTRLTVL.

This clonotype has ten or more counts. This chain joins TRBV20-1 and TRBJ2-7; a weak D match, TRBD2 (6 bases). Germline CDR1 DFQATT, CDR2 SNEGSKA (reference sequence). The CDR3 is made up of 14 amino acids. Trimming stripped 3 bases from V and 3 bases from J, with 15 bases between. In DNA form, the CDR3 reads TGCAGTGCTAGCCTAAAGGGAGGATTCTACGAGCAGTACTTC. Protein product: CSASLKGGFYEQYF.

There are many counts of this clonotype. This chain links TRBV6-1 with TRBJ2-3, with D uncertain. Germline values: CDR1 MNHNS, CDR2 SASEGT. Trimming shortened V by 5 bases and J by 2 bases, and 11 bases separated the two germline ends. CDR3 length: 14 residues. Written as DNA, the CDR3 is TGTGCCAGCAGTTCAGACACCTACACAGATACGCAGTATTTT. This encodes CASSSDTYTDTQYF.

The gene calls are TRBV19 and TRBJ2-3; a possible D gene is TRBD2 (6 bases). The CDR3 spans 13 residues. V lost 3 bases and J lost 6, with 10 bases in between. Germline V gene sequence: CDR1 LNHDA, CDR2 SQIVND (reference sequence). As DNA, the CDR3 is TGTGCCAGTAGTATGGGGGGACCTGATACGCAGTATTTT. It yields the protein CASSMGGPDTQYF. The entire variable domain, with the rest obtained from reference TRBV19 and TRBJ2-3, is as follows: DGGITQSPKYLFRKEGQNVTLSCEQNLNHDAMYWYRQDPGQGLRLIYYSQIVNDFQKGDIAEGYSVSREKKESFPLTVTSAQKNPTAFYLCASSMGGPDTQYFGPGTRLTVL.

The table lists this clonotype with a few counts. This rearrangement joins TRBV7-9 to TRBJ2-7, with 12 nucleotides matching TRBD2. V gave up 4 bases and J gave up 2 bases; unmatched junction bases: 6. Germline V lookup: CDR1 SEHNR, CDR2 FQNEAQ (reference sequence). This CDR3 region has 16 residues. The CDR3 region is CASSSTSGRPTYEQYF. CDR3 nucleotides: TGTGCCAGCAGCTCTACTAGCGGGAGGCCAACCTACGAGCAGTACTTC.

Remarks on this clonotype: This may arise from a read error, as a much more abundant clone is one base away. The chain uses TRBV5-8 and TRBJ2-1, with 7 bases identical to TRBD2. The J call is in doubt because the DNA end fits TRBJ2-7 better. The CDR3 is 15 amino acids. The germline V gene encodes CDR1 SGHTS and CDR2 YDEGEE. CDR3 bases: TGTGCCACCATCTCGACGGGGAGGGATTACAATGAGCAGTACTTC. It yields the protein CATISTGRDYNEQYF.

The table lists this clonotype with many counts. The chain employs TRBV6-1 and TRBJ2-7; D is perhaps TRBD1 or TRBD2 (5 bases each). This CDR3 region has 14 residues. V was pared by 5 bases and J by 1 base, with 12 bases between. Germline-derived CDR1 and CDR2 are MNHNS and SASEGT. For the CDR3, the DNA is TGTGCCAGCAGTAACCGGGACGGTTCCTACGAGCAGTACTTC. Protein: CASSNRDGSYEQYF.

This sequence joins TRBV20-1 and TRBJ2-1; D is uncertain. Trimming cost V 7 bases and J 8 bases, with 9 bases left between them. The CDR3 consists of 10 residues. Germline V gives CDR1 DFQATT, CDR2 SNEGSKA (reference sequence). In nucleotides, the CDR3 is TGCAGTGTAGCCCAAGATGAGCAGTTCTTC. This sequence encodes CSVAQDEQFF.

This clonotype was observed a handful of times. The V and J genes are TRBV7-6 and TRBJ2-2; 7 nucleotides align to TRBD1. This CDR3 is built from 14 residues. With V trimmed by 4 bases and J by 8 bases, 7 bases remained unmatched. Germline lookup yields CDR1 SGHVS and CDR2 FNYEAQ. In DNA, the CDR3 is TGTGCCAGCAGCTCGCTTTACAGGGGTGGGGAGCTGTTTTTT. Translating gives CASSSLYRGGELFF.

This clonotype was recorded at least ten times. The chain carries TRBV18 and TRBJ1-1; D may be TRBD1 (5 bases). CDR1 and CDR2 (germline): KGHSH, LQKENI. The CDR3 has 17 amino acids. V dropped 0 bases and J dropped 0 bases, with 14 bases sitting between them. CDR3: CASSPPGKTGMNTEAFF. As DNA, the CDR3 is TGTGCCAGCTCACCACCGGGTAAAACAGGAATGAACACTGAAGCTTTCTTT.

This clonotype was counted many times. This could be a read error, since a much larger clone is one nucleotide away. The CDR3 sequence is CAGPGQGDNEQFF. In DNA form, the CDR3 reads TGTGCCGGACCAGGACAGGGGGACAATGAGCAGTTCTTC. V and J are TRBV30 and TRBJ2-1, with TRBD1 matching 10 bases. Trimming at V came to 8 bases and at J to 5 bases, leaving 6 bases not matched to a gene. Germline CDR1 reads GTSNPN; CDR2 reads SVGIG (reference sequence). CDR3 size: 13 residues.

The chain joins TRBV5-5 to TRBJ1-2; the D is unclear. Germline V gene sequence: CDR1 SGHKS, CDR2 YYEKEE (reference sequence). CDR3 length: 12 residues. The V gene lost 0 bases and the J gene lost 10 bases, with 10 bases spanning the gap. This chain's CDR3 is CASSLGGLPYTF. In DNA, the CDR3 is TGTGCCAGCAGCTTGGGGGGTCTTCCCTACACCTTC.

A few counts support this clonotype. A much larger clone lies a single base off, so this may be a read error. This rearrangement joins TRBV12-3 or TRBV12-4 to TRBJ1-1, with D unresolved. Trimming removed 7 bases from V and 1 base from J, with 16 bases in between. The CDR3 consists of 15 residues. CDR3: CASTLGSTGNTEAFF. The CDR3 region has the DNA TGTGCCAGCACCCTCGGGTCTACGGGGAACACTGAAGCTTTCTTT.

This clonotype showed up just a few times. V usage is TRBV3-1 and J usage is TRBJ2-2, with D possibly matching TRBD1 (6 bases). With 1 base removed from V and 0 bases from J, the gap between germline ends came to 9 bases. CDR3 length: 16 amino acids. Germline assignment: CDR1 LGHDT and CDR2 YNNKEL (reference sequence). CDR3 in amino acids: CASSQGNRANTGELFF. In nucleotides, the CDR3 is TGTGCCAGCAGCCAAGGTAACAGGGCGAACACCGGGGAGCTGTTTTTT.

Many counts were recorded for this clonotype. The V gene is TRBV3-1, the J gene TRBJ2-1; 8 bases match TRBD2. V lost 1 base to trimming and J lost 7 bases; unmatched junction nucleotides: 6. Germline lookup yields CDR1 LGHDT and CDR2 YNNKEL (reference sequence). The CDR3 has 15 residues. DNA of the CDR3: TGTGCCAGCAGCCAAGTTACTAGCGGTGCGAATGAGCAGTTCTTC. It translates to CASSQVTSGANEQFF.

The chain uses TRBV3-1 and TRBJ2-7, with D perhaps assigned TRBD1 or TRBD2 (5 bases each). The CDR3 length is 15 residues. Germline V lookup: CDR1 LGHDT, CDR2 YNNKEL (reference sequence). V lost 5 bases, J lost 4 bases, and 18 bases lay in between. The CDR3 protein is CASSWGTLGVYEQYF. CDR3 in DNA: TGTGCCAGCAGCTGGGGGACCCTTGGCGTGTACGAGCAGTACTTC.